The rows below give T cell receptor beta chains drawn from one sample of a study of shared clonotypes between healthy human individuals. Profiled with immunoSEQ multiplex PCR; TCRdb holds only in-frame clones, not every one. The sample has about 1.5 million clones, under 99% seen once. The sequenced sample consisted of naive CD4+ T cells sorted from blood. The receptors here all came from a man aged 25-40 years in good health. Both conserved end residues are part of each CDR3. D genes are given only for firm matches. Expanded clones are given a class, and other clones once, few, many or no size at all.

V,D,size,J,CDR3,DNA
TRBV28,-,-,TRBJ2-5,CASSLPGGPTLQYF,TGTGCCAGCAGTTTACCAGGGGGGCCGACTCTACAGTACTTC
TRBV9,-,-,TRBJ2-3,CASTLGESFWLDTQYF,TGTGCCAGCACCCTGGGTGAGAGTTTTTGGTTGGATACGCAGTATTTT
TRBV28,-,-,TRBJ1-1,CASSFRRTSEAFF,TGTGCCAGCAGTTTCAGGAGGACATCTGAAGCTTTCTTT
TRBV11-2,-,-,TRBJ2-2,CASSLLQGTGGELFF,TGTGCCAGCAGCTTACTGCAGGGAACTGGCGGGGAGCTGTTTTTT
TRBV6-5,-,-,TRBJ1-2,CASSYAPTVPGDGYTF,TGTGCCAGCAGTTACGCGCCGACAGTGCCGGGGGATGGCTACACCTTC
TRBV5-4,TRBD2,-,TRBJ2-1,CASSSLASSYNEQFF,TGTGCCAGCAGCTCACTAGCGAGCTCCTACAATGAGCAGTTCTTC
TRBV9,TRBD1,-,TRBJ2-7,CASSVEDRLYEQYF,TGTGCCAGCAGCGTGGAGGACAGGCTCTACGAGCAGTACTTC
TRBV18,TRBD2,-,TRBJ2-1,CASSPPSGRSNEQFF,TGTGCCAGCTCACCACCTAGCGGGAGATCGAATGAGCAGTTCTTC
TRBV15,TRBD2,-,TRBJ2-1,CATSRDHYRTSGRAPRNEQFF,TGTGCCACCAGCAGAGATCACTATCGGACTAGCGGGAGGGCCCCACGGAATGAGCAGTTCTTC
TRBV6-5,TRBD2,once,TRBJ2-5,CASSYRRRGDQETQYF,TGTGCCAGCAGTTATAGGCGGCGGGGGGACCAAGAGACCCAGTACTTC
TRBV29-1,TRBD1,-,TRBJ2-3,CSAGQGDGLRQYF,TGCAGCGCGGGACAGGGGGACGGTTTGAGGCAGTATTTT
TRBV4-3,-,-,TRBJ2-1,CASSQGSSSYNEQFF,TGCGCCAGCAGCCAAGGTAGTAGCTCCTACAATGAGCAGTTCTTC
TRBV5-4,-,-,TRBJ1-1,CAMSSTGNTEAFF,TGTGCCATGTCCTCGACAGGGAACACTGAAGCTTTCTTT
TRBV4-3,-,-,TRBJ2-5,CASSQDRVQETQYF,TGCGCCAGCAGCCAGGACAGAGTCCAAGAGACCCAGTACTTC
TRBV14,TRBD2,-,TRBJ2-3,CASSLLAGEGTDTQYF,TGTGCCAGCAGCCTTTTAGCGGGAGAAGGGACAGATACGCAGTATTTT
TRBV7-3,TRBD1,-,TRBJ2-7,CASGEVEGAIPGEQYF,TGTGCCAGCGGGGAAGTAGAGGGGGCGATTCCTGGGGAGCAGTACTTC
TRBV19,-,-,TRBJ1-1,CASSIRGAGTNTEAFF,TGTGCCAGTAGTATAAGAGGGGCAGGTACGAACACTGAAGCTTTCTTT
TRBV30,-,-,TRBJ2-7,CAWRPWAYEQYF,TGTGCCTGGCGTCCTTGGGCCTACGAGCAGTACTTC
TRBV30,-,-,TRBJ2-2,CAWRRGPAGELFF,TGTGCCTGGCGGCGGGGGCCCGCCGGGGAGCTGTTTTTT
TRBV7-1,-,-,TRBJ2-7,CASSLGGRSLNEQYF,TGTGCCAGCAGCTTAGGTGGGAGGTCCCTCAACGAGCAGTACTTC
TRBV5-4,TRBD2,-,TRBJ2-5,CASTPGGLAGAETQYF,TGTGCCAGCACCCCGGGGGGACTAGCGGGAGCGGAGACCCAGTACTTC
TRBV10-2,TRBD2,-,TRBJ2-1,CASRASGRGNEQFF,TGCGCCAGCAGGGCTAGCGGGAGAGGCAATGAGCAGTTCTTC
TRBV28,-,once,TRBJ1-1,CASSLPVDTEAFF,TGTGCCAGCAGTTTACCCGTAGACACTGAAGCTTTCTTT
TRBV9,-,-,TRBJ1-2,CASSGGGANYGYTF,TGTGCCAGCAGCGGGGGCGGTGCTAACTATGGCTACACCTTC
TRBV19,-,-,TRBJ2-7,CASSIEPGLPYEQYF,TGTGCCAGTAGTATAGAGCCGGGACTTCCTTACGAGCAGTACTTC
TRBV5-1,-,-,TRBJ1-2,CASSLVLGTDFNYGYTF,TGCGCCAGCAGCTTGGTCCTAGGAACCGATTTTAACTATGGCTACACCTTC
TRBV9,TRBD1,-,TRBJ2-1,CASSVSTGAAEQFF,TGTGCCAGCAGCGTGTCCACAGGGGCTGCTGAGCAGTTCTTC
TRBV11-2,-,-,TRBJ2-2,CASSLSQRWSTGELFF,TGTGCCAGCAGCTTGAGCCAGCGTTGGAGCACCGGGGAGCTGTTTTTT
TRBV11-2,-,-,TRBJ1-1,CASSLERLTEAFF,TGTGCCAGCAGCTTAGAAAGACTCACTGAAGCTTTCTTT
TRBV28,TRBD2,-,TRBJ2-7,CASTFTGSSGRGEQYF,TGTGCCAGCACATTCACTGGGAGTAGCGGGAGAGGGGAGCAGTACTTC
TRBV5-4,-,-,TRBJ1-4,CASSPVGGEKLFF,TGTGCCAGCAGCCCTGTAGGGGGGGAAAAACTGTTTTTT
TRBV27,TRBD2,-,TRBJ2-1,CASSRRLAGDNEQFF,TGTGCCAGCAGCCGGAGACTAGCGGGAGACAATGAGCAGTTCTTC
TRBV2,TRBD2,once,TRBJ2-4,CASRRLALLAPGPGNIQYF,TGTGCCAGCAGGAGACTAGCGCTTTTGGCCCCGGGCCCAGGAAACATTCAGTACTTC
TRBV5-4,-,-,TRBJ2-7,CASSLGGIRSYEQYF,TGTGCCAGCAGCTTAGGAGGGATACGCTCCTACGAGCAGTACTTC
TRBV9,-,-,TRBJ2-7,CASSVGAVSYEQYF,TGTGCCAGCAGCGTAGGGGCGGTTTCCTACGAGCAGTACTTC
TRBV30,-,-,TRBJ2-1,CAWSVGLPGNEQFF,TGTGCCTGGAGTGTTGGCCTCCCCGGGAATGAGCAGTTCTTC
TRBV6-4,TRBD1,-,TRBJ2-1,CASGEITGGVQFF,TGTGCCAGCGGGGAGATAACAGGGGGTGTCCAGTTCTTC